A single sample gave rise to the 17 T cell receptor beta chains below, sequenced in a study of shared clonotypes between healthy human individuals. TCRdb's table, derived via immunoSEQ multiplex PCR, lists solely in-frame clones and lacks some. The data contain some 1,400,000 clones, more than 95% of them seen just once; the ten biggest clones take up over 1%. The sequenced sample was naive CD4+ T cells sorted from blood. The subset is: CD45RA+ positively selected. The receptors shown here come from a man aged 25-45 years in good health.

This sequence joins TRBV14 and TRBJ2-5; TRBD1 might be the D (6 bases). Looked up from germline, CDR1 is SGHDN and CDR2 is FVKESK. V lost 5 bases and J lost 5, with 12 bases in between. The CDR3 runs to 13 residues. Here the CDR3 reads CASSYRVTETQYF. CDR3 DNA: TGTGCCAGCAGCTACAGGGTTACGGAGACCCAGTACTTC.

Comment on this clone: This CDR3 is also generated by other DNA sequences in the sample. This chain connects TRBV20-1 to TRBJ1-4; unclear D gene. Germline CDR1 reads DFQATT; CDR2 reads SNEGSKA (reference sequence). V gave up 2 bases and J gave up 7 bases, with 2 bases separating them. The CDR3 is 10 amino acids. As DNA, the CDR3 is TGCAGTGCTAGATTTGAAAAACTGTTTTTT. It is translated as CSARFEKLFF.

This chain joins TRBV6-4 and TRBJ2-5; D gene uncertain. V lost 9 bases and J lost 1, with 9 bases in between. The CDR3 spans 12 residues. CDR1 and CDR2 from the germline V gene are MRHNA and SNTAGT. CDR3 region: CASICPQETQYF. The CDR3 nucleotides are TGTGCCAGTATATGTCCCCAAGAGACCCAGTACTTC.

Notes on this clone: Other DNA variants within this sample encode the same CDR3. The chain carries TRBV9 and TRBJ1-3, with D possibly being TRBD1 (6 bases). Germline V gene data show CDR1 as SGDLS and CDR2 as YYNGEE. The CDR3 consists of 14 residues. Deletions cut 0 bases from V and 4 bases from J, with 8 bases between. CDR3: CASSVEGQGNTIYF. In DNA form, the CDR3 reads TGTGCCAGCAGCGTAGAAGGACAGGGAAACACCATATATTTT.

This clone was seen a single time. The rearrangement uses TRBV27 and TRBJ1-2, with D perhaps matching TRBD1 (5 bases). The ends were cut back, 1 base at V and 2 bases at J, with 8 bases in the middle. Per the germline V gene, CDR1 is MNHEY and CDR2 is SMNVEV (reference sequence). The CDR3 contains 14 residues. The CDR3 sequence: CASSLFAGNYGYTF. The CDR3 DNA reads as TGTGCCAGCAGTTTATTCGCAGGGAACTATGGCTACACCTTC.

This clone was recorded only once. The rearrangement links TRBV12-5 to TRBJ2-3; 10 bases are a match to TRBD2. Per the germline V gene, CDR1 is LGHNT and CDR2 is FRNRAP. This CDR3 has 16 residues. Trimming took 5 bases from V and 1 from J; bases not matched to a gene: 6. This chain's CDR3 is CASGPSGTSGTDTQYF. Written as DNA, the CDR3 is TGTGCTAGTGGTCCCTCCGGGACTAGCGGCACAGATACGCAGTATTTT. The entire variable domain, with the rest obtained from reference TRBV12-5 and TRBJ2-3, is as follows: DARVTQTPRHKVTEMGQEVTMRCQPILGHNTVFWYRQTMMQGLELLAYFRNRAPLDDSGMPKDRFSAEMPDATLATLKIQPSEPRDSAVYFCASGPSGTSGTDTQYFGPGTRLTVL.

The rearrangement joins TRBV4-1 to TRBJ2-7; D uncertain. The CDR3 totals 17 residues. Germline CDR1 and CDR2: MGHRA and YSYEKL. V lost 0 bases and J lost 0, with 15 bases in between. CDR3 sequence reads: CASSQERSKANSYEQYF. CDR3 DNA sequence: TGCGCCAGCAGCCAAGAGAGAAGTAAGGCCAACTCCTACGAGCAGTACTTC.

The chain links TRBV9 to TRBJ2-1, with D maybe TRBD2 (6 bases). The CDR3 is 14 amino acids. Germline V CDR1 and CDR2: SGDLS, YYNGEE. Trimming took 4 bases from V and 9 from J, leaving 17 bases between them. CDR3 loop: CASSPGVGGREQFF. The CDR3 DNA reads TGTGCCAGCAGCCCGGGGGTTGGGGGTCGTGAGCAGTTCTTC.

Turning to this clone: This sample includes further DNA sequences coding for the same CDR3. The chain is built from TRBV6-5 and TRBJ2-1; 9 nucleotides match TRBD1. The CDR3 has 15 amino acids. The V gene end was trimmed by 6 bases and the J gene end by 0 bases; junction bases not matched to a gene: 3. Germline CDR1 and CDR2: MNHEY and SVGAGI. The CDR3 here is CASRRTGDSYNEQFF. CDR3 nucleotides: TGTGCCAGCAGGCGGACAGGGGACTCCTACAATGAGCAGTTCTTC.

V and J are TRBV27 and TRBJ1-5; D ambiguous. Germline CDR1 and CDR2: MNHEY and SMNVEV (reference sequence). V was pared by 4 bases and J by 6 bases, with 19 bases between. The CDR3 runs 16 residues. CDR3: CASSSREPQLGQPQHF. The CDR3 nucleotides read TGTGCCAGCAGTTCCCGGGAGCCGCAACTCGGTCAGCCCCAGCATTTT.

The gene calls are TRBV2 and TRBJ2-7; no definite D call. The germline V and J ends were trimmed by 8 bases and 2 bases, with 16 bases remaining between them. Germline V gene sequence: CDR1 SNHLY, CDR2 FYNNEI. The CDR3 is made up of 14 amino acids. The CDR3 DNA reads TGTGCCAGCCAATCGGGCCCCCTCGCCTACGAGCAGTACTTC. Its protein product is CASQSGPLAYEQYF.

V usage is TRBV11-2 and J usage is TRBJ1-5; D is perhaps TRBD1 (6 bases). CDR3 length: 15 amino acids. V dropped 1 base and J dropped 5 bases, with 12 bases sitting between them. Germline CDR1 reads SGHAT; CDR2 reads FQNNGV. Here the CDR3 DNA reads TGTGCCAGCAGCTTAGGGGCCAGGGGAGATCAGCCCCAGCATTTT. Encoded protein: CASSLGARGDQPQHF.

V usage is TRBV5-5 and J usage is TRBJ2-7, with a weak D call TRBD1 (6 bases). The CDR3 is made up of 14 amino acids. The V end was cut by 4 bases, the J end by 7 bases, with 18 bases between. In germline, CDR1 is SGHKS, CDR2 YYEKEE (reference sequence). The CDR3 nucleotides are TGTGCCAGCAGCGGACGGGGACCGGACAGAGAGCAGTACTTC. Its protein product is CASSGRGPDREQYF.

The chain combines TRBV2 with TRBJ2-7; D is ambiguous. Per germline, CDR1 SNHLY and CDR2 FYNNEI. The length of the CDR3 is 15 residues. The ends were cut back, 2 bases at V and 0 bases at J, with 11 bases in the middle. DNA for the CDR3: TGTGCCAGCAGTGAACCCAAGGGTAGCTCCTACGAGCAGTACTTC. It is translated as CASSEPKGSSYEQYF.

This clone was observed a single time. Other nucleotide sequences in the sample specify the same CDR3. This chain joins TRBV5-5 and TRBJ1-2, with a weak D call TRBD1 (5 bases). V was cut by 0 bases and J by 7 bases, with 7 bases left in between. Germline CDR1 is SGHKS and CDR2 is YYEKEE (reference sequence). This CDR3 region has 12 residues. This CDR3 reads CASSLAGGGYTF. CDR3 DNA sequence: TGTGCCAGCAGCTTGGCTGGGGGTGGCTACACCTTC.

The gene calls are TRBV28 and TRBJ2-7; 7 positions agree with TRBD1. V shed 6 bases, J shed 3 bases, and the junction held 5 bases outside the gene matches. The CDR3 is made up of 13 amino acids. CDR1 and CDR2 (germline): MDHEN, SYDVKM. This CDR3 reads CASRPTGVYEQYF. CDR3 DNA: TGTGCCAGCAGACCAACAGGGGTCTACGAGCAGTACTTC.

In DNA, the CDR3 is TGCGCCAGCAGCTTGGCCGACAGGGGGCGGTTCACCGACGAGCAGTACTTC. Amino acid sequence: CASSLADRGRFTDEQYF. The chain uses TRBV5-1 and TRBJ2-7; 10 bases align to TRBD1. This CDR3 spans 17 amino acids. Trimming took 0 bases from V and 5 from J; bases not matched to a gene: 11. Looked up from germline, CDR1 is SGHRS and CDR2 is YFSETQ.